These T cell receptor beta chains were read from a single sample in a study of T cell responses to AZD1222 COVID-19 vaccine. The data were produced by immunoSEQ multiplex PCR, yet TCRdb's version contains in-frame clones alone and is incomplete. This table has about 140,000 clones, roughly nine tenths appearing once. Sequenced material: peripheral blood, taken on day 0 of AZD1222 vaccination. The source of these receptors is an adult in good health. CDR3s include the opening cysteine and the closing phenylalanine or tryptophan. D genes are given only for firm matches. A row's size may be missing; if present it is once, few, many or a size class.

D gene: .
J gene: TRBJ2-3
clone size: .
V gene: TRBV3-1/TRBV3-2
CDR3 DNA: TGTGCCAGCAGCCCCCGACGGAGCACAGATACGCAGTATTTT
CDR3 protein: CASSPRRSTDTQYF

D gene: .
J gene: TRBJ1-1
clone size: .
V gene: TRBV19
CDR3 DNA: TGTGCCAGTAGTAAGCAAGGGGGCACTGAAGCTTTCTTT
CDR3 protein: CASSKQGGTEAFF

D gene: .
J gene: TRBJ1-2
clone size: .
V gene: TRBV12-3/TRBV12-4
CDR3 DNA: TGTGCCAGCAGTTTCTCCGGCTACACCTTC
CDR3 protein: CASSFSGYTF

D gene: TRBD1
J gene: TRBJ2-7
clone size: once
V gene: TRBV28
CDR3 DNA: TGTGCCAGCAGTCTATATGGGACAGGGGGCTACGAGCAGTACTTC
CDR3 protein: CASSLYGTGGYEQYF

D gene: .
J gene: TRBJ1-1
clone size: .
V gene: TRBV10-3
CDR3 DNA: TGTGCCATCAGGGGCCCCGGCGGAGGTACTGAAGCTTTCTTT
CDR3 protein: CAIRGPGGGTEAFF

D gene: TRBD1
J gene: TRBJ1-6
clone size: .
V gene: TRBV18
CDR3 DNA: TGTGCCAGCTCACCAATGACAGGGGGCTTAGGCTCCTATAATTCACCCCTCCACTTT
CDR3 protein: CASSPMTGGLGSYNSPLHF

D gene: .
J gene: TRBJ1-5
clone size: .
V gene: TRBV30
CDR3 DNA: TGTGCCTGGAGCCCCCGTTACGATAGCAATCAGCCCCAGCATTTT
CDR3 protein: CAWSPRYDSNQPQHF

D gene: TRBD1
J gene: TRBJ1-5
clone size: .
V gene: TRBV3-1/TRBV3-2
CDR3 DNA: TGTGCCAGCAGCCAACGACAGGGTCGGGGTAGTCAGCCCCAGCATTTT
CDR3 protein: CASSQRQGRGSQPQHF

D gene: .
J gene: TRBJ1-1
clone size: .
V gene: TRBV28
CDR3 DNA: TGTGCCAGCAGTTTATTCGGGGGGGGTGGGACTGAAGCTTTCTTT
CDR3 protein: CASSLFGGGGTEAFF

D gene: TRBD2
J gene: TRBJ2-1
clone size: .
V gene: TRBV7-3
CDR3 DNA: TGTGCCAGCAGCTTAGATCCGCCTAGCGGGTACAATGAGCAGTTCTTC
CDR3 protein: CASSLDPPSGYNEQFF

D gene: .
J gene: TRBJ1-2
clone size: .
V gene: TRBV3-1/TRBV3-2
CDR3 DNA: TGTGCCAGCAGCCATCTGGGACTTAACTATGGCTACACCTTC
CDR3 protein: CASSHLGLNYGYTF

D gene: TRBD1
J gene: TRBJ1-3
clone size: .
V gene: TRBV7-2
CDR3 DNA: TGTGCCAGCAGCCGTGGACAGGCTGGAAACACCATATATTTT
CDR3 protein: CASSRGQAGNTIYF

D gene: .
J gene: TRBJ2-2
clone size: .
V gene: TRBV9
CDR3 DNA: TGTGCCAGCAGCGTAGTGGCGGGAAACGGGGAGCTGTTTTTT
CDR3 protein: CASSVVAGNGELFF

D gene: .
J gene: TRBJ2-7
clone size: .
V gene: TRBV3-1/TRBV3-2
CDR3 DNA: TGTGCCAGCAGCCAAATGAGAGGCGAGCAGTACTTC
CDR3 protein: CASSQMRGEQYF

D gene: .
J gene: TRBJ2-5
clone size: .
V gene: TRBV16
CDR3 DNA: TGTGCCAGCAGCCGGAGGGGAGAGACCCAGTACTTC
CDR3 protein: CASSRRGETQYF

D gene: .
J gene: TRBJ1-2
clone size: .
V gene: TRBV20-1
CDR3 DNA: TGCGGGGGGACGGAGAACTATGGCTACACCTTC
CDR3 protein: CGGTENYGYTF

D gene: .
J gene: TRBJ2-1
clone size: .
V gene: TRBV5-1
CDR3 DNA: TGCGCCAGCAGCTTGGCCGAGAGGGGGATGTTAAACAATGAGCAGTTCTTC
CDR3 protein: CASSLAERGMLNNEQFF

D gene: .
J gene: TRBJ1-1
clone size: .
V gene: TRBV7-9
CDR3 DNA: TGTGCCAGCAGCTTAGGTCCGACAATAGCTTTCTTT
CDR3 protein: CASSLGPTIAFF

D gene: TRBD1
J gene: TRBJ1-1
clone size: few
V gene: TRBV30
CDR3 DNA: TGTGCCGGACAGGGGGCATCTGAAGCTTTCTTT
CDR3 protein: CAGQGASEAFF

D gene: .
J gene: TRBJ1-2
clone size: .
V gene: TRBV19
CDR3 DNA: TGTGCCAGTAGTATAGACGGGAATCGCTACACCTTC
CDR3 protein: CASSIDGNRYTF

D gene: .
J gene: TRBJ1-1
clone size: once
V gene: TRBV11-2
CDR3 DNA: TGTGCCAGCAGCTATACGGGGGGGAACACTGAAGCTTTCTTT
CDR3 protein: CASSYTGGNTEAFF

D gene: .
J gene: TRBJ2-1
clone size: .
V gene: TRBV5-1
CDR3 DNA: TGCGCCAGCAGCTTGGCCGTGGGGACCTACAATGAGCAGTTCTTC
CDR3 protein: CASSLAVGTYNEQFF

D gene: .
J gene: TRBJ1-4
clone size: once
V gene: TRBV4-1
CDR3 DNA: TGCGCCAGCAGCAGCATTAATGAAAAACTGTTTTTT
CDR3 protein: CASSSINEKLFF

D gene: .
J gene: TRBJ1-3
clone size: .
V gene: TRBV21-1
CDR3 DNA: TGTGCCAGCAGCAAAGTGTCCGGGACAGCCCTCGCTGGAAACACCATATATTTT
CDR3 protein: CASSKVSGTALAGNTIYF

D gene: .
J gene: TRBJ2-1
clone size: .
V gene: TRBV5-6
CDR3 DNA: TGTGCCAGCAGCTTGGGGATCTACAATGAGCAGTTCTTC
CDR3 protein: CASSLGIYNEQFF

D gene: .
J gene: TRBJ1-2
clone size: .
V gene: TRBV11-2
CDR3 DNA: TGTGCCAGCAGCTTAGGGTTAGAGGGGACCGCTAGGTATGGCTACACCTTC
CDR3 protein: CASSLGLEGTARYGYTF